This TCR beta chain comes out of a study of T cells in Graves' hyperthyroidism and ophthalmopathy. The investigators amplified TCR beta CDR3 regions from RNA transcripts. The HTBI primer set served for first-round RT-PCR of the TCR CDR3. TCRdb re-called the multiplex PCR reads through MiXCR, storing one row per CDR3 protein. The sample shows 550,000 to 650,000 distinct CDR3 sequences, more than 11% of them seen only once. The length of the CDR3 is 15 residues. V gave up 2 bases and J gave up 6 bases; unmatched junction bases: 7. The V gene's germline CDR1 is SGHRS and CDR2 YFSETQ. There are many counts of this clonotype.

The chain combines TRBV5-1 with TRBJ2-4, with 8 bases identical to TRBD1. This sequence originates from a woman in her twenties or thirties with Graves' hyperthyroidism that later progressed to Graves' ophthalmopathy. Specimen: blood. The DNA of the CDR3 is TGCGCCAGCAGCTTAGACAGGGGCGGCGGAAACATTCAGTACTTC. This gives the protein CASSLDRGGGNIQYF.